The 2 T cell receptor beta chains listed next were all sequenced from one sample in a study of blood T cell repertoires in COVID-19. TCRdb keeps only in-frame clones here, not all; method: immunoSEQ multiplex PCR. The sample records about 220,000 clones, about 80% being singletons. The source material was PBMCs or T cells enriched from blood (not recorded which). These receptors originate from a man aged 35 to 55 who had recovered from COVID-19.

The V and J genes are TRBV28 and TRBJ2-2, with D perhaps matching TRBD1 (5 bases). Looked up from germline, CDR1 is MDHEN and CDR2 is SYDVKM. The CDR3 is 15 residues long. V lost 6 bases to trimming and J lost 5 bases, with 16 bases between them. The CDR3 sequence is CASRQGRAVTGELFF. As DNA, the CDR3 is TGTGCCAGCAGACAAGGCAGGGCGGTTACCGGGGAGCTGTTTTTT. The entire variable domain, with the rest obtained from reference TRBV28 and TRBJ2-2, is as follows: DVKVTQSSRYLVKRTGEKVFLECVQDMDHENMFWYRQDPGLGLRLIYFSYDVKMKEKGDIPEGYSVSREKKERFSLILESASTNQTSMYLCASRQGRAVTGELFFGEGSRLTVL.

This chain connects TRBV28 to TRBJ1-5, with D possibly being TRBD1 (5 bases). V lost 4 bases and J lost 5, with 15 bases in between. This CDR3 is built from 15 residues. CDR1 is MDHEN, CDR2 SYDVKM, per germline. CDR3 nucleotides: TGTGCCAGCAGTTCCCGGACCCGGGGGGATCAGCCCCAGCATTTT. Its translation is CASSSRTRGDQPQHF.